This entry lists 15 T cell receptor beta chains sequenced from one sample in a study of beta chain features in type 1 diabetes. Expressed TCRB transcripts were sequenced after all isolated RNA was converted to cDNA. TCRdb's copy holds only in-frame clones and misses some; the assay was immunoSEQ multiplex PCR. The repertoire consists of about 320,000 clones, with 13% to 15% occurring once and the leading ten covering roughly 6.7%. Sequencing was done on a sample of central memory CD4+ T cells from blood. These receptors originate from a man aged 25 to 40 in good health.

The chain employs TRBV10-3 and TRBJ1-2; tentatively, D is TRBD1 (6 bases). This CDR3 has 13 amino acids. The V gene lost 2 bases and the J gene lost 6 bases, with 10 bases spanning the gap. Germline loops: CDR1 ENHRY, CDR2 SYGVKD. The CDR3 reads CAISEGQQHGYTF. Written as DNA, the CDR3 is TGTGCCATCAGTGAGGGACAGCAACATGGCTACACCTTC.

The sample holds a few counts of this clone. The V gene is TRBV9, the J gene TRBJ1-5, with unresolved D. The germline V and J ends were trimmed by 0 bases and 1 base, with 8 bases remaining between them. Per germline, CDR1 SGDLS and CDR2 YYNGEE. The CDR3 length is 15 residues. CDR3 nucleotides: TGTGCCAGCAGCGTAGGGACTAGGAGCAATCAGCCCCAGCATTTT. Protein product: CASSVGTRSNQPQHF. Full variable domain (remainder filled in from reference TRBV9 and TRBJ1-5): DSGVTQTPKHLITATGQRVTLRCSPRSGDLSVYWYQQSLDQGLQFLIQYYNGEERAKGNILERFSAQQFPDLHSELNLSSLELGDSALYFCASSVGTRSNQPQHFGDGTRLSIL.

This sequence joins TRBV30 and TRBJ1-4; D is uncertain. The CDR3 has 14 residues. CDR1 is GTSNPN and CDR2 is SVGIG in the germline V gene (reference sequence). The V end lost 1 base, the J end lost 3 bases, and 9 bases lay between the germline ends. CDR3 amino acids: CAWSDAGANEKLFF. In nucleotides, the CDR3 is TGTGCCTGGAGTGATGCCGGAGCTAATGAAAAACTGTTTTTT. Full variable domain (remainder filled in from reference TRBV30 and TRBJ1-4): SQTIHQWPATLVQPVGSPLSLECTVEGTSNPNLYWYRQAAGRGLQLLFYSVGIGQISSEVPQNLSASRPQDRQFILSSKKLLLSDSGFYLCAWSDAGANEKLFFGSGTQLSVL.

This clone was observed a few times. V usage is TRBV5-1 and J usage is TRBJ2-7; no clear D. Trimming took off 4 bases at V and 6 bases at J, with 14 bases between the two ends. The CDR3 has 13 residues. CDR1 SGHRS and CDR2 YFSETQ come from the germline V gene. For the CDR3, the DNA is TGCGCCAGCAGCCCGTCAGGTCTTGTCGAGCAGTACTTC. Translating it yields CASSPSGLVEQYF. The full variable domain, with the rest looked up from reference TRBV5-1 and TRBJ2-7, is KAGVTQTPRYLIKTRGQQVTLSCSPISGHRSVSWYQQTPGQGLQFLFEYFSETQRNKGNFPGRFSGRQFSNSRSEMNVSTLELGDSALYLCASSPSGLVEQYFGPGTRLTVT.

The chain uses TRBV7-8 and TRBJ2-5; D is ambiguous. CDR3 length equals 16 residues. Trimming shortened V by 3 bases and J by 3 bases, and 17 bases separated the two germline ends. Germline V gene data show CDR1 as SGHVS and CDR2 as FQNEAQ. The CDR3: CASSFTRWTAKETQYF. DNA of the CDR3: TGTGCCAGCAGCTTTACCCGATGGACGGCTAAAGAGACCCAGTACTTC. The variable domain in full, with the rest retrieved from reference TRBV7-8 and TRBJ2-5, is GAGVSQSPRYKVAKRGQDVALRCDPISGHVSLFWYQQALGQGPEFLTYFQNEAQLDKSGLPSDRFFAERPEGSVSTLKIQRTQQEDSAVYLCASSFTRWTAKETQYFGPGTRLLVL.

Concerning this clone: This may stem from a read error, because a much larger clone lies one nucleotide away. The chain uses TRBV11-2 and TRBJ2-2; no definite D call. The CDR3 has 15 amino acids. V lost 1 base, J lost 0 bases, and 6 bases lay in between. The V gene's germline CDR1 is SGHAT and CDR2 FQNNGV. CDR3 in DNA: TGTGCCAGCAGCTTAGGACTCGCGAACACCGGGGAGCTGTTTTTT. The encoded protein is CASSLGLANTGELFF.

This clone was seen repeatedly, ten times or more. This chain uses TRBV7-2 with TRBJ2-5; 7 bases are a match to TRBD1. The CDR3 runs to 16 residues. The germline gives CDR1 SGHTA, CDR2 FQGNSA. The trim removed 0 bases at V and 1 base at J, leaving 5 bases unmatched. The CDR3 sequence: CASSLARGGLQETQYF. DNA of the CDR3: TGTGCCAGCAGCTTAGCGCGAGGGGGCCTCCAAGAGACCCAGTACTTC.

The J gene is TRBJ1-1, the V gene TRBV11-3; a possible D gene is TRBD1 (5 bases). This CDR3 contains 13 residues. V dropped 0 bases and J dropped 10 bases, with 12 bases sitting between them. Germline V lookup: CDR1 SGHNT, CDR2 YENEEA. This chain's CDR3 is CASSLDHGRGAFF. The CDR3 DNA sequence: TGTGCCAGCAGCTTAGATCACGGGAGGGGAGCTTTCTTT.

This clone was recorded a few times. The chain combines TRBV5-1 with TRBJ1-2; 7 nucleotides agree with TRBD1. J gave up 7 bases and V 2 bases, and 8 bases lay outside the gene matches. Germline V lookup: CDR1 SGHRS, CDR2 YFSETQ. CDR3 length equals 14 residues. The CDR3 region is CASSLNRGGGGYTF. CDR3 DNA sequence: TGCGCCAGCAGCTTAAACAGGGGTGGCGGTGGCTACACCTTC. Variable domain in full (rest from reference TRBV5-1 and TRBJ1-2): KAGVTQTPRYLIKTRGQQVTLSCSPISGHRSVSWYQQTPGQGLQFLFEYFSETQRNKGNFPGRFSGRQFSNSRSEMNVSTLELGDSALYLCASSLNRGGGGYTFGSGTRLTVV.

This chain connects TRBV15 to TRBJ2-1, with TRBD2 matching over 10 bases. Trimming took 8 bases from V and 7 from J; bases not matched to a gene: 11. Germline-derived CDR1 and CDR2 are LNHNV and YYDKDF (reference sequence). The CDR3 covers 15 residues. CDR3 DNA: TGTGCCACCGGGGCAATAGCGGGGGGCCGGAATGAGCAGTTCTTC. This encodes CATGAIAGGRNEQFF.

This clone was observed a few times. V is TRBV4-2 and J is TRBJ1-5; 11 bases align to TRBD1. Trimming at V came to 2 bases and at J to 7 bases, leaving 7 bases not matched to a gene. The CDR3 runs to 16 residues. Germline values: CDR1 LGHNA, CDR2 YNFKEQ. This chain's CDR3 is CASSQIGQGAEQPQHF. The CDR3 bases are TGTGCCAGCAGCCAAATCGGACAGGGGGCCGAACAGCCCCAGCATTTT.

The sample holds a few counts of this clone. The chain uses TRBV28 and TRBJ1-2; D is unresolved. The V and J ends lost 2 bases and 3 bases respectively, with 13 bases between them. Germline values: CDR1 MDHEN, CDR2 SYDVKM. The CDR3 consists of 15 residues. The CDR3 DNA is TGTGCCAGCAGTTTACTCTACAGATCCGACTATGGCTACACCTTC. It specifies CASSLLYRSDYGYTF.

This chain uses TRBV30 with TRBJ2-1, with 8 bases aligning to TRBD2. The germline gives CDR1 GTSNPN, CDR2 SVGIG (reference sequence). V lost 1 base to trimming and J lost 1 base; unmatched junction nucleotides: 6. The CDR3 has 16 amino acids. The CDR3 loop is CAWSGAGGGSYNEQFF. DNA for the CDR3: TGTGCCTGGAGTGGGGCGGGGGGCGGTTCCTACAATGAGCAGTTCTTC.

This clone was detected only a few times. The rearrangement uses TRBV27 and TRBJ2-6, with D possibly being TRBD1 (5 bases). This CDR3 is 17 amino acids long. Trimming left V 4 bases short and J 0 bases short, with 13 bases between. Germline V gene lookup returns CDR1 MNHEY and CDR2 SMNVEV (reference sequence). The CDR3 DNA follows: TGTGCCAGCAGTTGGGAATTTGACAGCTCTGGGGCCAACGTCCTGACTTTC. Translated: CASSWEFDSSGANVLTF. Filled out from reference TRBV27 and TRBJ2-6, the complete variable domain reads EAQVTQNPRYLITVTGKKLTVTCSQNMNHEYMSWYRQDPGLGLRQIYYSMNVEVTDKGDVPEGYKVSRKEKRNFPLILESPSPNQTSLYFCASSWEFDSSGANVLTFGAGSRLTVL.

The chain couples TRBV5-6 to TRBJ2-3; weak D call: TRBD2 (6 bases). V lost 2 bases to trimming and J lost 0 bases, with 19 bases between them. CDR3 size: 18 residues. Germline-derived CDR1 and CDR2 are SGHDT and YYEEEE. This CDR3 reads CASSFTFRGTRSTDTQYF. CDR3 in DNA: TGTGCCAGCAGCTTTACTTTTCGGGGGACCCGAAGCACAGATACGCAGTATTTT.